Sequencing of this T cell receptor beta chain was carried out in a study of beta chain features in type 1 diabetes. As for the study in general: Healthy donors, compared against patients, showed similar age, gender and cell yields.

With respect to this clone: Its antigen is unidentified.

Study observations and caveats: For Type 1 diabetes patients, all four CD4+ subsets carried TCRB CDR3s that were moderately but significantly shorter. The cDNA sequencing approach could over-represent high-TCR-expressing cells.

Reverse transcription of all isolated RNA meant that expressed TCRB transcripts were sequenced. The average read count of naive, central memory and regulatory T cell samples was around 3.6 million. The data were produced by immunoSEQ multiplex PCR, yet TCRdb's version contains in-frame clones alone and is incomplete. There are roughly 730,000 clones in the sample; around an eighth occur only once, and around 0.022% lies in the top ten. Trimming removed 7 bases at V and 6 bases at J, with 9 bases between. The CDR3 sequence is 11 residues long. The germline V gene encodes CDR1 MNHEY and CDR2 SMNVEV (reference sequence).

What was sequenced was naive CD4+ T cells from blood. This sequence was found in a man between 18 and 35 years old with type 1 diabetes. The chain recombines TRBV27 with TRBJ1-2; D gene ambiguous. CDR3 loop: CASTMVDGYTF. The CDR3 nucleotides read TGTGCCAGCACCATGGTCGATGGCTACACCTTC.